The 8 T cell receptor beta chains presented below share a single source sample, sequenced in a study of T cells in Graves' hyperthyroidism and ophthalmopathy (dated by TCRdb to between 2019 and 2020). Library construction relied on multiplex PCR. TCRdb lists the instrument as Illumina HiSeq 2000. The TCR beta CDR3 regions were amplified from the RNA transcripts. The TCR CDR3 was subjected to a first round of RT-PCR using the HTBI primer set and the Qiagen OneStep RT-PCR kit. The raw public reads went through TCRdb reprocessing: fastp at Q25, MiXCR clone calling, in-frame beta chains kept. All rows with the same CDR3 protein become a single entry with the most common DNA and genes. This sample gives roughly 500,000 distinct CDR3 sequences in total; about 16% of them show up just once. The ten largest clonotypes hold around 32% of the sample. The source material was blood. The receptors stem from a young woman with Graves' ophthalmopathy.

The genes are TRBV18 and TRBJ2-1; D perhaps matches TRBD2 (6 bases). The CDR3 loop spans 16 amino acids. Germline V gene lookup returns CDR1 KGHSH and CDR2 LQKENI. Trimming cost V 2 bases and J 5 bases, with 16 bases left between them. Here the CDR3 DNA reads TGTGCCAGCTCACCAATGGCCCGGACTACTCACAATGAGCAGTTCTTC. Translated, it gives CASSPMARTTHNEQFF. Together with reference TRBV18 and TRBJ2-1, the CDR3 gives the full variable domain: NAGVMQNPRHLVRRRGQEARLRCSPMKGHSHVYWYRQLPEEGLKFMVYLQKENIIDESGMPKERFSAEFPKEGPSILRIQQVVRGDSAAYFCASSPMARTTHNEQFFGPGTRLTVL.

This clonotype was detected many times. The V gene is TRBV11-2, the J gene TRBJ2-7; TRBD1 matches 8 bases. V lost 5 bases, J lost 3 bases, and 3 bases stayed unmatched. Germline lookup yields CDR1 SGHAT and CDR2 FQNNGV. This CDR3 comprises 13 residues. CDR3 in amino acids: CASSRQGFYEQYF. The CDR3, as DNA: TGTGCCAGCAGCCGACAGGGGTTCTACGAGCAGTACTTC.

This clonotype was counted many times. The J gene is TRBJ2-3, the V gene TRBV7-2; no firm D call. This CDR3 comprises 15 residues. Germline V gives CDR1 SGHTA, CDR2 FQGNSA. Trimming took 2 bases from V and 2 from J, leaving 11 bases between them. The DNA of the CDR3 is TGTGCCAGCAGCTTACTTGGCGGATACACAGATACGCAGTATTTT. The encoded protein is CASSLLGGYTDTQYF.

The sample holds a few counts of this clonotype. The V and J genes are TRBV28 and TRBJ2-3; 12 positions match TRBD2. Germline V gene data show CDR1 as MDHEN and CDR2 as SYDVKM. This CDR3 contains 15 residues. Germline trimming cut 0 bases from V and 7 bases from J; bases unmatched to any gene: 2. In DNA form, the CDR3 reads TGTGCCAGCAGTTTATGGACTAGCGGGAGAAATACGCAGTATTTT. As protein: CASSLWTSGRNTQYF.

The V call is TRBV7-4, the J call TRBJ2-7; D is unclear. V gave up 1 base and J gave up 5 bases, with 9 bases separating them. CDR1 is SGHVT, CDR2 SQSDAQ, per germline. The CDR3 runs to 13 residues. CDR3 sequence: CASSLGMWDEQYF. CDR3 nucleotides: TGTGCCAGCAGCTTAGGCATGTGGGACGAGCAGTACTTC. The full variable domain, completed using reference TRBV7-4 and TRBJ2-7, is GAGVSQSPRYKVAKRGRDVALRCDSISGHVTLYWYRQTLGQGSEVLTYSQSDAQRDKSGRPSGRFSAERPERSVSTLKIQRTEQGDSAVYLCASSLGMWDEQYFGPGTRLTVT.

This chain joins TRBV7-9 and TRBJ1-6; TRBD1 agrees at 7 bases. Losses at the gene ends were 6 bases for V and 7 bases for J; bases not matched to a gene: 6. Germline assignment: CDR1 SEHNR and CDR2 FQNEAQ (reference sequence). The CDR3 extends over 14 amino acids. The chain's CDR3 is CASRSTGENSPLHF. CDR3 DNA: TGTGCCAGCAGATCCACAGGGGAGAATTCACCCCTCCACTTT. The full variable domain, its missing parts supplied by reference TRBV7-9 and TRBJ1-6, is DTGVSQNPRHKITKRGQNVTFRCDPISEHNRLYWYRQTLGQGPEFLTYFQNEAQLEKSRLLSDRFSAERPKGSFSTLEIQRTEQGDSAMYLCASRSTGENSPLHFGNGTRLTVT.

This clonotype was counted a few times. The rearrangement joins TRBV27 to TRBJ1-6; tentative D call: TRBD1 (5 bases). V was cut by 5 bases and J by 7 bases, with 15 bases left in between. The CDR3 consists of 15 residues. The germline CDR1 and CDR2 sequences are MNHEY and SMNVEV (reference sequence). CDR3 DNA sequence: TGTGCCAGCAGTCCTATCCAGGGTAACAATTCACCCCTCCACTTT. Translating it yields CASSPIQGNNSPLHF.

This clonotype was observed many times. The rearrangement uses TRBV30 and TRBJ1-1; D is possibly TRBD1 (5 bases). V was shortened by 0 bases and J by 10 bases, with 15 bases between the two germline ends. In germline, CDR1 is GTSNPN, CDR2 SVGIG (reference sequence). CDR3 length: 13 amino acids. CDR3 coding DNA: TGTGCCTGGAGTGTACTAACAGGAAAAAGAGCTTTCTTT. This sequence encodes CAWSVLTGKRAFF.